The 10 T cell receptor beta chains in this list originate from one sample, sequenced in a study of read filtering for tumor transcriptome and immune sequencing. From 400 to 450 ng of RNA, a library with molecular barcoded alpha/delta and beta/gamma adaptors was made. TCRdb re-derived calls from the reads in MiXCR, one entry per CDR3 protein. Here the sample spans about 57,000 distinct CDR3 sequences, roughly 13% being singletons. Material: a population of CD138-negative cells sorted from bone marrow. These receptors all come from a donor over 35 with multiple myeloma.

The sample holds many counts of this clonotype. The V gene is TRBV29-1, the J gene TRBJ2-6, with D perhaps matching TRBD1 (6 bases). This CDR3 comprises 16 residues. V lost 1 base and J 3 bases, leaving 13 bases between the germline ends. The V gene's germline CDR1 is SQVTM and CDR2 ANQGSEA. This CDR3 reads CSVEVTGSGGANVLTF. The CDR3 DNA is TGCAGCGTTGAAGTTACAGGGTCTGGTGGGGCCAACGTCCTGACTTTC.

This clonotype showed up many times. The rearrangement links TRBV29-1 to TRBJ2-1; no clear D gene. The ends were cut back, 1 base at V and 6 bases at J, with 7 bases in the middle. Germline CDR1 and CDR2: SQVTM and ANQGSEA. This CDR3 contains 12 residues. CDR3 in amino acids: CSVEGDTNEQFF. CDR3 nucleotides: TGCAGCGTTGAAGGGGATACCAATGAGCAGTTCTTC.

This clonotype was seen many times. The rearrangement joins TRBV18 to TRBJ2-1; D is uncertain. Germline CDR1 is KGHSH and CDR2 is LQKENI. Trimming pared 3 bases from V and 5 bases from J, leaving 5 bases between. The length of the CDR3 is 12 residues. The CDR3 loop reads CASSPEDNEQFF. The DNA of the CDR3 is TGTGCCAGCTCACCTGAGGACAATGAGCAGTTCTTC.

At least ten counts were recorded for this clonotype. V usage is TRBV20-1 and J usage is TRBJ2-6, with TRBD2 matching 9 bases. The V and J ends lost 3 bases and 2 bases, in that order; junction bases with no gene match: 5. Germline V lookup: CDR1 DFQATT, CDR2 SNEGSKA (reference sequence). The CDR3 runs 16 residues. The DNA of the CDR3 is TGCAGTGCTAGTTCCGCGGGGGGGACTGGGGCCAACGTCCTGACTTTC. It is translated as CSASSAGGTGANVLTF.

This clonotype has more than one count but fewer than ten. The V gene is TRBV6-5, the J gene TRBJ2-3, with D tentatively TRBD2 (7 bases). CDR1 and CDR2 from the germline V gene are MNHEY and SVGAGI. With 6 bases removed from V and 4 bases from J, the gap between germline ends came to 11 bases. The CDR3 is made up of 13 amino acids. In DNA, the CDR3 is TGTGCCAGCAGGGGGGGGGGCGCAGATACGCAGTATTTT. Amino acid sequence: CASRGGGADTQYF.

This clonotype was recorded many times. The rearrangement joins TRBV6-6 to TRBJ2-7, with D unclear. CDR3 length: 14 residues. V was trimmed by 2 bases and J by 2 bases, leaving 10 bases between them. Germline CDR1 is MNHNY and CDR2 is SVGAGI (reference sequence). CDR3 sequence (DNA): TGTGCCAGCAGTTACGGTGGTGAGGCCTACGAGCAGTACTTC. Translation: CASSYGGEAYEQYF.

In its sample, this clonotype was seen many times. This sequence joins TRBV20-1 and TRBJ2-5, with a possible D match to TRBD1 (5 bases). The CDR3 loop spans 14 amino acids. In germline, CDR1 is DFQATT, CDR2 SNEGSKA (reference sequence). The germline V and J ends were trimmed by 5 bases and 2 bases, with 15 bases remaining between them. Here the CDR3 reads CSAQPLQAQETQYF. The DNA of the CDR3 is TGCAGTGCTCAACCCCTACAGGCTCAAGAGACCCAGTACTTC.

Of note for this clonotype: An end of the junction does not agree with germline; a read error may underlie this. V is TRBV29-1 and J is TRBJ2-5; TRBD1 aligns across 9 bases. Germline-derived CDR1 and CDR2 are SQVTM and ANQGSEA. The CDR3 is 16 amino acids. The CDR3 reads CASSASGTGRGETQYF. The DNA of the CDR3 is TGTGCCAGCAGCGCCTCCGGGACAGGGCGTGGGGAGACCCAGTACTTC.

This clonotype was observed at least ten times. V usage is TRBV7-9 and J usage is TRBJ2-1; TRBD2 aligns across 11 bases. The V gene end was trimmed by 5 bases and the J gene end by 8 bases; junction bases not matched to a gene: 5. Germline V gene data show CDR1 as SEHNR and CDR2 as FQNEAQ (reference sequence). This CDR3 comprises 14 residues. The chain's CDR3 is CASSPSGRRYEQFF. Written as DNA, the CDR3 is TGTGCCAGCAGCCCTAGCGGGAGGAGGTATGAGCAGTTCTTC.

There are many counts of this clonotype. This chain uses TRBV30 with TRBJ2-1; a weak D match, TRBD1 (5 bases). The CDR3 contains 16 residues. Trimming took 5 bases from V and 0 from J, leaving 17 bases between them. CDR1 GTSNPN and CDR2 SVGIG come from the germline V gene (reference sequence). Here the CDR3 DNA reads TGTGCCTGGGTGAATCCCAGGGCGCTCTCCTACAATGAGCAGTTCTTC. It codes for CAWVNPRALSYNEQFF.